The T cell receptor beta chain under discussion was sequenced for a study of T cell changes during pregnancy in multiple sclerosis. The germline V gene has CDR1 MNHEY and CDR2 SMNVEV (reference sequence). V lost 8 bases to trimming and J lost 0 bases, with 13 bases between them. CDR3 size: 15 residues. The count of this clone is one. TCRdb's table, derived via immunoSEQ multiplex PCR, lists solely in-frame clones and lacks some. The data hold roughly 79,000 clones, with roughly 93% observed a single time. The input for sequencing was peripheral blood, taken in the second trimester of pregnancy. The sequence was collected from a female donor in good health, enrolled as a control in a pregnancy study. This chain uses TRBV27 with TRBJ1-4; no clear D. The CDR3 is CASRPYVATNEKLFF. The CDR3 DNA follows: TGTGCCAGCCGTCCCTATGTTGCAACTAATGAAAAACTGTTTTTT. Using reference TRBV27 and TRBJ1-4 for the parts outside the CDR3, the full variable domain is EAQVTQNPRYLITVTGKKLTVTCSQNMNHEYMSWYRQDPGLGLRQIYYSMNVEVTDKGDVPEGYKVSRKEKRNFPLILESPSPNQTSLYFCASRPYVATNEKLFFGSGTQLSVL.